The T cell receptor beta chain under discussion was sequenced for a study of T cell changes during pregnancy in multiple sclerosis. This clone was recorded once. Profiling relied on immunoSEQ multiplex PCR, and the TCRdb table lists in-frame clones only, not all of them. This sample yields about 55,000 clones, of which about 95% are seen a single time; 2.5% belongs to the top ten. The sequence derives from a female donor with multiple sclerosis, enrolled in a pregnancy study. Source: CD8+ T cells from peripheral blood mononuclear cells, taken after pregnancy.

CDR3 region: CSVVTGGSYEQYF. The CDR3 coding sequence is TGCAGCGTTGTCACCGGCGGATCCTACGAGCAGTACTTC. The chain couples TRBV29-1 to TRBJ2-7; D is unclear. The V gene's germline CDR1 is SQVTM and CDR2 ANQGSEA. V was cut by 4 bases and J by 1 base, with 11 bases left in between. This CDR3 has 13 residues.